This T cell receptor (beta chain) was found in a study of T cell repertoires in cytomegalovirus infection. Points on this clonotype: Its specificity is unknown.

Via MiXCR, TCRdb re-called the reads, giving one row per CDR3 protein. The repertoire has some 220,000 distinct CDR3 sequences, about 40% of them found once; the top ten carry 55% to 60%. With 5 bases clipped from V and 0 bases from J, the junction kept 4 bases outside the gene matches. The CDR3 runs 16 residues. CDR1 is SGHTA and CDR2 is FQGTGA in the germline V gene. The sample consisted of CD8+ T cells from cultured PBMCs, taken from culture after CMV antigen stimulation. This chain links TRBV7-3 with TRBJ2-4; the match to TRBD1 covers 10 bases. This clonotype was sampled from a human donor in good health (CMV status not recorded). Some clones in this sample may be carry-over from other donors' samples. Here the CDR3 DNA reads TGTGCCAGCAGCGGAGACAGGGGGCAAGCCAAAAACATTCAGTACTTC. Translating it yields CASSGDRGQAKNIQYF.